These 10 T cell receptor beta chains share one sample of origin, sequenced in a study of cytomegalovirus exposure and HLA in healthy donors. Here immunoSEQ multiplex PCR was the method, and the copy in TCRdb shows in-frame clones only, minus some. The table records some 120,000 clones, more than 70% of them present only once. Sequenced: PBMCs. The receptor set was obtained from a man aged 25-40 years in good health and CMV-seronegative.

CDR3 sequence reads: CASSTTIRQGENTEAFF. In DNA, the CDR3 is TGTGCCAGTAGTACAACGATCAGACAGGGTGAGAACACTGAAGCTTTCTTT. This sequence joins TRBV19 and TRBJ1-1, with TRBD1 matching over 7 bases. CDR1 is LNHDA, CDR2 SQIVND, per germline (reference sequence). The CDR3 consists of 17 residues. V gave up 4 bases and J gave up 1 base; unmatched junction bases: 12.

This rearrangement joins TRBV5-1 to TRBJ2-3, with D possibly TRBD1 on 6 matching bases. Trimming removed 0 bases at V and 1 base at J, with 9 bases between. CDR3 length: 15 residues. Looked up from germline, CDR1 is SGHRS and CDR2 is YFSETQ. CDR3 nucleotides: TGCGCCAGCAGCTTGGGAGGGGGAGGCACAGATACGCAGTATTTT. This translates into CASSLGGGGTDTQYF.

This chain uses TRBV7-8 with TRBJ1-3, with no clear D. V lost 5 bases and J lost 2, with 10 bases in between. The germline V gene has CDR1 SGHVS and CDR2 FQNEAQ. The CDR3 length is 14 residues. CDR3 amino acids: CASSRETAGNTIYF. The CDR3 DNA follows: TGTGCCAGCAGCAGGGAGACTGCTGGAAACACCATATATTTT.

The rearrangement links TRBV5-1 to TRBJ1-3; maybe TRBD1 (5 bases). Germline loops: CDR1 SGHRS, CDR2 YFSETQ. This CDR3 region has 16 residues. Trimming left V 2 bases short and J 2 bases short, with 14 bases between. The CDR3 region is CASSLRGSGPGNTIYF. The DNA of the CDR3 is TGCGCCAGCAGCTTAAGGGGTTCAGGACCTGGAAACACCATATATTTT.

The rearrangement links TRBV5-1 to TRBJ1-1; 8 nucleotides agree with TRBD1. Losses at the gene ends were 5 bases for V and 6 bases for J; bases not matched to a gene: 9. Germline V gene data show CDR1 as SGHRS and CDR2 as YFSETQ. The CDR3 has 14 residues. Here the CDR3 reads CASSFQDRVAEAFF. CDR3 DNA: TGCGCCAGCAGTTTTCAGGACAGGGTGGCTGAAGCTTTCTTT.

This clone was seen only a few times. The CDR3 DNA sequence: TGTGCCAGCAGCCCCCAAACGACAGACTTGGCGCCCCTCCACTTT. This translates into CASSPQTTDLAPLHF. The chain is built from TRBV7-9 and TRBJ1-6; maybe TRBD1 (5 bases). The CDR3 runs 15 residues. From germline, CDR1 is SEHNR and CDR2 FQNEAQ (reference sequence). V dropped 5 bases and J dropped 13 bases, with 21 bases sitting between them.

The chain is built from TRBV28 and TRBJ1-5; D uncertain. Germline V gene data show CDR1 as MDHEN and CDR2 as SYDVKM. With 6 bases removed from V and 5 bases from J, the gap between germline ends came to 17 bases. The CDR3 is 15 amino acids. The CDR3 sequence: CASSATARLYQPQHF. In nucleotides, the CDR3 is TGTGCCAGCAGCGCGACGGCCAGACTGTATCAGCCCCAGCATTTT.

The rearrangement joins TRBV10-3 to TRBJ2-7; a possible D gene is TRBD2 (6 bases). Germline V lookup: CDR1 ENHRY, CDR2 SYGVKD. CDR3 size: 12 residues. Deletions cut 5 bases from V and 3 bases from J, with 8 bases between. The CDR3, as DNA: TGTGCCATCAGTATGGGGGGCTACGAGCAGTACTTC. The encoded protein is CAISMGGYEQYF.

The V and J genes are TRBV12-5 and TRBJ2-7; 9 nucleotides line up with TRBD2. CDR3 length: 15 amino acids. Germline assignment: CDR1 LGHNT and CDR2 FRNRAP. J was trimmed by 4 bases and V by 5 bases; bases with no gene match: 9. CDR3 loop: CASGALSGSQYEQYF. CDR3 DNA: TGTGCTAGTGGTGCCCTTAGCGGGAGTCAGTACGAGCAGTACTTC.

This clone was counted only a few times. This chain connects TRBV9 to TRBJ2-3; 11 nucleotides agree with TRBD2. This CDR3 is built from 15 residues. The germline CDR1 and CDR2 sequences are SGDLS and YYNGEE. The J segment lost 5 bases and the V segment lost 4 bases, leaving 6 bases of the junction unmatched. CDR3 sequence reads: CASSPGTSGGDTQYF. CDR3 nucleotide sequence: TGTGCCAGCAGCCCAGGGACTAGCGGAGGAGATACGCAGTATTTT. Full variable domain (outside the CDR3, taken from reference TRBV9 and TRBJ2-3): DSGVTQTPKHLITATGQRVTLRCSPRSGDLSVYWYQQSLDQGLQFLIQYYNGEERAKGNILERFSAQQFPDLHSELNLSSLELGDSALYFCASSPGTSGGDTQYFGPGTRLTVL.